This T cell receptor beta chain was documented in a study of beta chain features in type 1 diabetes. Study overall: Healthy donors and patients showed comparable age, gender and cell yields. Sorted cells from all samples, numbering 100 million to 120 million, were examined. General study findings and limits: The study found that naive, central memory and Treg TCRB repertoires appeared more similar in patients than in healthy donors.

Every participating donor gave one draw, a heparinised blood sample averaging about 100 mL. Expressed TCRB transcripts were sequenced after all isolated RNA was converted to cDNA. Sequenced by immunoSEQ multiplex PCR; TCRdb stores in-frame clones only, minus some. The repertoire holds approximately 38,000 clones, with 45% to 50% as singletons. Note on this clone: Its antigen remains unknown.

The sequence was collected from a woman under 30 in good health. Sample: central memory CD4+ T cells from blood.

The CDR3: CASSYGGTAKNIQYF. The DNA for the CDR3 is TGTGCCAGCAGTTACGGGGGGACGGCCAAAAACATTCAGTACTTC. The genes are TRBV6-6 and TRBJ2-4; D is perhaps TRBD2 (6 bases). Trimming left V 2 bases short and J 1 base short, with 9 bases between. Germline V gene lookup returns CDR1 MNHNY and CDR2 SVGAGI (reference sequence). This CDR3 comprises 15 residues.